This TCR beta chain was documented in a study of OX40 agonist ivuxolimab in advanced cancers. The assay was immunoSEQ multiplex PCR, and TCRdb's table has in-frame clones only and misses some. The sample has more than 80,000 clones; about 89% are singletons. Trimming took 10 bases from V and 0 from J, leaving 13 bases between them. This CDR3 has 14 residues. Germline V CDR1 and CDR2: MDHEN, SYDVKM. The sequence came from an adult with an advanced solid tumor such as melanoma, head and neck, liver or kidney cancer. The sequencing here drew on CD4+ or CD8+ T cells sorted from blood, taken in a trial of the OX40 agonist ivuxolimab. The V call is TRBV28, the J call TRBJ1-5; D possibly corresponds to TRBD1 (5 bases). CDR3 nucleotides: TGTGCCACAAGCGGGGGTTCTAGCAATCAGCCCCAGCATTTT. Amino acids: CATSGGSSNQPQHF.